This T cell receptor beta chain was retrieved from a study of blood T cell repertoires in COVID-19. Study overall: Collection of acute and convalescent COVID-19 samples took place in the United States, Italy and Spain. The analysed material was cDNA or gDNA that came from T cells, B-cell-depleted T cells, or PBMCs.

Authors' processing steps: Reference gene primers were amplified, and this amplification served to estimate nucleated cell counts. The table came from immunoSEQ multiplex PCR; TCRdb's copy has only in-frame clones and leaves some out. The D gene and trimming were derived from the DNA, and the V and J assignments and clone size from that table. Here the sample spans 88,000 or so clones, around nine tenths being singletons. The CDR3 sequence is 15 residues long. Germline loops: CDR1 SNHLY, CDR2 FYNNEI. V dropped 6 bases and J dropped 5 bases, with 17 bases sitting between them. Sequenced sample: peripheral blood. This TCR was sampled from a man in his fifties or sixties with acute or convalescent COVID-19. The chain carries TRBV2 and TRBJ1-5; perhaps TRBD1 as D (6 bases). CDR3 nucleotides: TGTGCCAGCAGACTCCGGGACACTGGAGATCAGCCCCAGCATTTT. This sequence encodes CASRLRDTGDQPQHF.